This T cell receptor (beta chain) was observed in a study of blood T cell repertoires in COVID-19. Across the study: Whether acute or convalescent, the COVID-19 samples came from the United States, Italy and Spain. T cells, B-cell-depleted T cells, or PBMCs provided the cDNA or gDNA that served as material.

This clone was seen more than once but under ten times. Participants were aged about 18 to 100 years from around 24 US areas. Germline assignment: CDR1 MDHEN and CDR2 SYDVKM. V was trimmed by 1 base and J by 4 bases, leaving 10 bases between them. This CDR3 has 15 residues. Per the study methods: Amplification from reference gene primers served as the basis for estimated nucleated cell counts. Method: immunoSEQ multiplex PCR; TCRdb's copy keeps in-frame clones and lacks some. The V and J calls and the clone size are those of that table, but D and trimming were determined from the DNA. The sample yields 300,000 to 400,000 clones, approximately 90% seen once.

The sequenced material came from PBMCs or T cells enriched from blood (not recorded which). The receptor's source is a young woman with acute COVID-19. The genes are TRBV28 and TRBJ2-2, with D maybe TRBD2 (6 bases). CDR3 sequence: CASSLFWRGTGELFF. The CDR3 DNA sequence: TGTGCCAGCAGTTTATTTTGGCGGGGCACCGGGGAGCTGTTTTTT.